The following is a T cell receptor beta chain sequence with its context. This CDR3 is built from 16 residues. Germline-derived CDR1 and CDR2 are SGHNT and YYREEE (reference sequence). V lost 4 bases and J lost 4; bases outside the gene matches: 9. Assay: immunoSEQ multiplex PCR; the TCRdb copy retains only in-frame clones and omits some. The repertoire holds 160,000 or so clones, with approximately 90% as singletons. These data belong to a study of cytomegalovirus exposure and HLA in healthy donors. Study-level background: Later, an analysis reported that the 110 or so validation repertoires had used the same platform as the roughly 650 first-cohort repertoires.

The sequenced material came from PBMCs. The receptor was derived from a man aged 18 to 30 in good health and CMV-seronegative. This chain links TRBV5-4 with TRBJ2-2, with 8 bases lining up with TRBD1. CDR3 bases: TGTGCCAGCAGCCTCACAGGGGGGCCAGGCACCGGGGAGCTGTTTTTT. It is translated as CASSLTGGPGTGELFF.